A single sample is the source of the 22 T cell receptor beta chains below, sequenced in a study of graft-versus-host responses after intestinal transplantation. Data came from immunoSEQ multiplex PCR; TCRdb stores just in-frame clones and leaves some out. The sample includes about 64,000 clones, roughly 90% of them seen just once. No antigens are known for them. The specimen was unstimulated CD8+ T cells sorted from spleen or lymph node cells, collected before transplant. The receptors stem from a human donor who was the organ donor for an intestinal transplant.

This chain joins TRBV6-1 and TRBJ1-1; D is ambiguous. Germline V gene data show CDR1 as MNHNS and CDR2 as SASEGT. This CDR3 spans 11 amino acids. V lost 5 bases and J lost 11, with 12 bases in between. The CDR3 nucleotides read TGTGCCAGCAGTCGCAGAAACAGCGCTTTCTTT. It codes for CASSRRNSAFF.

CDR3 amino acids: CAWSVDGTGLNYGYTF. The CDR3 DNA sequence: TGTGCCTGGAGTGTAGACGGGACAGGACTTAACTATGGCTACACCTTC. The chain combines TRBV30 with TRBJ1-2; 8 nucleotides match TRBD1. CDR1 is GTSNPN and CDR2 is SVGIG in the germline V gene (reference sequence). The V segment lost 0 bases and the J segment 1 base; nucleotides outside the gene matches: 7. The CDR3 runs 16 residues.

The rearrangement uses TRBV21-1 and TRBJ1-1; the table's TRBD1 call for D was not verified on the DNA. TRBV21-1 is a pseudogene segment. The CDR3 sequence is 13 residues long. CDR3 residues: CASSPTGYTEAFF. The CDR3 nucleotides are TGTGCCAGCAGCCCGACAGGTTACACTGAAGCTTTCTTT.

V is TRBV28 and J is TRBJ2-4; TRBD1 aligns across 7 bases. Germline V gene data show CDR1 as MDHEN and CDR2 as SYDVKM. After removal of 3 bases from V and 6 bases from J, the junction contained 8 bases not matched to a gene. This CDR3 has 15 residues. The CDR3 sequence is CASSFSFHRGNIQYF. Here the CDR3 DNA reads TGTGCCAGCAGTTTTTCTTTCCACAGGGGAAACATTCAGTACTTC. Using reference TRBV28 and TRBJ2-4 for the parts outside the CDR3, the full variable domain is DVKVTQSSRYLVKRTGEKVFLECVQDMDHENMFWYRQDPGLGLRLIYFSYDVKMKEKGDIPEGYSVSREKKERFSLILESASTNQTSMYLCASSFSFHRGNIQYFGAGTRLSVL.

This clone was observed a single time. One end of the junction fails to match germline, which may point to a read error. The chain combines TRBV7-7 with TRBJ2-5, with D possibly matching TRBD1 (5 bases). CDR3 size: 18 residues. Per germline, CDR1 SSHAT and CDR2 FNYEAQ (reference sequence). The CDR3 is CASSLKGEKILSQETQYF. DNA for the CDR3: TGTGCTAGCAGCTTGAAAGGGGAAAAGATACTCTCGCAAGAGACCCAGTACTTC.

The chain recombines TRBV7-8 with TRBJ2-1; TRBD2 is a possible D gene (6 bases). Germline lookup yields CDR1 SGHVS and CDR2 FQNEAQ. CDR3 length: 15 residues. Trimming took 6 bases from V and 6 from J, leaving 18 bases between them. The CDR3 loop reads CASSIAALAGNEQFF. CDR3 nucleotide sequence: TGTGCCAGCAGTATAGCGGCCCTGGCGGGCAATGAGCAGTTCTTC.

The V and J genes are TRBV7-8 and TRBJ2-3; tentative D call: TRBD2 (6 bases). Trimming left V 2 bases short and J 4 bases short, with 13 bases between. The CDR3 is 15 amino acids. Germline loops: CDR1 SGHVS, CDR2 FQNEAQ. The CDR3 loop reads CASSLILASADTQYF. The CDR3 DNA is TGTGCCAGCAGCTTAATCCTAGCGTCGGCAGATACGCAGTATTTT.

V and J are TRBV2 and TRBJ2-1; TRBD2 agrees at 14 bases. The CDR3 loop spans 15 amino acids. From germline, CDR1 is SNHLY and CDR2 FYNNEI. J gave up 9 bases and V 9 bases, and 10 bases lay outside the gene matches. In nucleotides, the CDR3 is TGTGCCAGTAACCCCTCGGGGACTAGCGGGAGTGAGCAGTTCTTC. It encodes CASNPSGTSGSEQFF.

V gene TRBV29-1 combines with J gene TRBJ2-1; 14 bases agree with TRBD2. The CDR3 contains 14 residues. CDR1 is SQVTM and CDR2 is ANQGSEA in the germline V gene. V lost 6 bases, J lost 8 bases, and 6 bases stayed unmatched. CDR3 residues: CSVAGTSGRYEQFF. The CDR3 DNA sequence: TGCAGCGTGGCCGGGACTAGCGGGAGATATGAGCAGTTCTTC.

This CDR3 reads CASSGRADNQPQHF. The CDR3, as DNA: TGTGCCAGCAGTGGCAGGGCGGACAATCAGCCCCAGCATTTT. The J gene is TRBJ1-5, the V gene TRBV6-1; possible D gene TRBD1, 5 bases. The CDR3 spans 14 residues. Germline V gives CDR1 MNHNS, CDR2 SASEGT. With 4 bases removed from V and 3 bases from J, the gap between germline ends came to 10 bases.

The chain has TRBV14 and TRBJ2-7, with 9 bases fitting TRBD2. Per the germline V gene, CDR1 is SGHDN and CDR2 is FVKESK. This CDR3 region has 15 residues. Trimming took 6 bases from V and 2 from J; bases not matched to a gene: 8. CDR3 coding DNA: TGTGCCAGCAGACCGACTAGCGGATTAACCTACGAGCAGTACTTC. This translates into CASRPTSGLTYEQYF.

The V gene is TRBV7-9, the J gene TRBJ2-7; 9 bases fit TRBD2. CDR1 and CDR2 (germline): SEHNR, FQNEAQ (reference sequence). The CDR3 runs to 15 residues. V shed 5 bases, J shed 0 bases, and the junction held 5 bases outside the gene matches. This CDR3 reads CASSTISGSSYEQYF. In DNA form, the CDR3 reads TGTGCCAGCAGCACCATTAGCGGGAGCTCCTACGAGCAGTACTTC.

V usage is TRBV11-2 and J usage is TRBJ2-3; TRBD2 is a possible D gene (6 bases). Per the germline V gene, CDR1 is SGHAT and CDR2 is FQNNGV. CDR3 length: 16 residues. The V end was cut by 1 base, the J end by 3 bases, with 14 bases between. As DNA, the CDR3 is TGTGCCAGCAGCTTAGGTGCGCGGGAATGGACAGATACGCAGTATTTT. It translates to CASSLGAREWTDTQYF.

V gene TRBV5-1 combines with J gene TRBJ2-7; a weak D match, TRBD2 (5 bases). The CDR3 runs 17 residues. Germline V gene lookup returns CDR1 SGHRS and CDR2 YFSETQ. Trimming removed 3 bases at V and 3 bases at J, with 22 bases between. CDR3 nucleotide sequence: TGCGCCAGCAGCTATTTGGTCGGGGAGTGGGGATTCTACGAGCAGTACTTC. As protein: CASSYLVGEWGFYEQYF.

This clone was counted a single time. J is TRBJ2-7 and V is TRBV5-5; D remains ambiguous. The ends were cut back, 4 bases at V and 2 bases at J, with 7 bases in the middle. CDR3 length: 12 residues. Per germline, CDR1 SGHKS and CDR2 YYEKEE (reference sequence). The CDR3 region is CASSPPAYEQYF. CDR3 nucleotides: TGTGCCAGCAGCCCCCCCGCCTACGAGCAGTACTTC.

The chain employs TRBV10-3 and TRBJ2-7; weak D call: TRBD1 (6 bases). V was pared by 4 bases and J by 0 bases, with 13 bases between. Looked up from germline, CDR1 is ENHRY and CDR2 is SYGVKD. The CDR3 consists of 15 residues. CDR3 region: CAISVTGHLSYEQYF. CDR3 DNA: TGTGCCATCAGTGTTACGGGACACCTCTCCTACGAGCAGTACTTC.

This clone was recorded a few times. The CDR3 sequence: CASSEVRGSSSYEQYF. The CDR3 nucleotides are TGTGCCAGCAGTGAAGTCCGGGGGTCCAGCTCCTACGAGCAGTACTTC. The chain has TRBV2 and TRBJ2-7; a weak D match, TRBD2 (6 bases). The CDR3 totals 16 residues. V lost 1 base to trimming and J lost 0 bases, with 13 bases between them. Germline-derived CDR1 and CDR2 are SNHLY and FYNNEI.

V usage is TRBV5-1 and J usage is TRBJ1-2, with 10 bases identical to TRBD1. The CDR3 extends over 14 amino acids. Germline V gives CDR1 SGHRS, CDR2 YFSETQ. Trimming took 5 bases from V and 6 from J; bases not matched to a gene: 7. The CDR3 sequence: CASRPGTGENGYTF. The CDR3 DNA follows: TGCGCCAGCAGACCCGGGACAGGGGAGAATGGCTACACCTTC.

The CDR3 DNA sequence: TGTGCCAGCAGCTTAGACGGGATTGGAACAGTAAATAATTCACCCCTCCACTTT. This encodes CASSLDGIGTVNNSPLHF. V usage is TRBV7-9 and J usage is TRBJ1-6; D is unclear. Trimming removed 1 base from V and 5 bases from J, with 18 bases in between. This CDR3 is built from 18 residues. The V gene's germline CDR1 is SEHNR and CDR2 FQNEAQ (reference sequence).

The gene calls are TRBV5-4 and TRBJ2-7, with 8 bases fitting TRBD1. Germline CDR1 is SGHNT and CDR2 is YYREEE (reference sequence). The CDR3 sequence is 13 residues long. Losses at the gene ends were 3 bases for V and 2 bases for J; bases not matched to a gene: 1. The CDR3 spells CASSWGQAYEQYF. CDR3 DNA sequence: TGTGCCAGCAGCTGGGGACAGGCCTACGAGCAGTACTTC. Combining the CDR3 with reference TRBV5-4 and TRBJ2-7 gives the whole variable domain ETGVTQSPTHLIKTRGQQVTLRCSSQSGHNTVSWYQQALGQGPQFIFQYYREEENGRGNFPPRFSGLQFPNYSSELNVNALELDDSALYLCASSWGQAYEQYFGPGTRLTVT.

V is TRBV4-1 and J is TRBJ2-1; possible D gene TRBD2, 6 bases. V lost 5 bases and J lost 3, with 11 bases in between. The CDR3 totals 14 residues. CDR1 MGHRA and CDR2 YSYEKL come from the germline V gene. The CDR3 DNA follows: TGCGCCAGCAGCGGCGGAGGGGACTACAATGAGCAGTTCTTC. This translates into CASSGGGDYNEQFF.

The J gene is TRBJ1-1, the V gene TRBV4-3, with TRBD1 matching over 7 bases. The CDR3 has 15 residues. V lost 4 bases, J lost 4 bases, and 9 bases stayed unmatched. Per the germline V gene, CDR1 is LGHNA and CDR2 is YSLEER. CDR3 sequence: CASSPEDRDATEAFF. CDR3 nucleotide sequence: TGCGCCAGCAGCCCCGAAGACAGGGATGCCACTGAAGCTTTCTTT.